The 6 T cell receptor beta chains given below trace back to one sample, sequenced in a study of T cell repertoires in ileal Crohn's disease. Documented time point: neoterminal ileum biopsy at postoperative endoscopy, about 6 months after surgery. Data came from immunoSEQ multiplex PCR; TCRdb stores just in-frame clones and leaves some out. The sample lists tens of thousands of clones, 85% to 90% occurring once. The specimen was ileal tissue. The receptors were sampled from an adult with Crohn's disease.

The chain has TRBV2 and TRBJ1-4; 7 bases agree with TRBD1. CDR1 is SNHLY, CDR2 FYNNEI, per germline. The CDR3 runs 16 residues. V lost 3 bases to trimming and J lost 0 bases; unmatched junction nucleotides: 4. The CDR3 bases are TGTGCCAGCAGTGAGACAGGGTATGCAACTAATGAAAAACTGTTTTTT. This codes for CASSETGYATNEKLFF.

The chain employs TRBV7-9 and TRBJ2-7, with D possibly matching TRBD1 (6 bases). The CDR3 contains 15 residues. Germline CDR1 SEHNR, CDR2 FQNEAQ (reference sequence). Deletions cut 3 bases from V and 0 bases from J, with 12 bases between. CDR3 in DNA: TGTGCCAGCAGCTTGACCCGGGACAACTCCTACGAGCAGTACTTC. The encoded protein is CASSLTRDNSYEQYF.

The chain combines TRBV7-9 with TRBJ2-7, with D perhaps TRBD2 (5 bases). V was pared by 5 bases and J by 9 bases, with 14 bases between. CDR3 length: 12 residues. The germline CDR1 and CDR2 sequences are SEHNR and FQNEAQ (reference sequence). CDR3 residues: CASSPGVSRQYF. As DNA, the CDR3 is TGTGCCAGCAGCCCCGGGGTGTCGCGGCAGTACTTC.

The chain combines TRBV6-1 with TRBJ2-3, with D possibly TRBD1 on 6 matching bases. CDR3 length equals 15 residues. Trimming left V 7 bases short and J 2 bases short, with 16 bases between. Per germline, CDR1 MNHNS and CDR2 SASEGT. The DNA of the CDR3 is TGTGCCAGCACCCGACAGGCCCTACCCACAGATACGCAGTATTTT. This encodes CASTRQALPTDTQYF.

This clone has only one observation. J is TRBJ2-2 and V is TRBV30; 11 bases match TRBD2. From germline, CDR1 is GTSNPN and CDR2 SVGIG (reference sequence). V shed 5 bases and J 8 bases; nucleotides not matched to a gene: 10. The CDR3 has 15 residues. The chain's CDR3 is CAWRLAGGPSGELFF. The CDR3 DNA reads as TGTGCCTGGCGTTTAGCGGGAGGGCCGTCTGGGGAGCTGTTTTTT.

The chain combines TRBV28 with TRBJ2-3, with 10 bases aligning to TRBD1. The ends lost 1 base at V and 3 bases at J; junction bases unmatched: 1. The CDR3 totals 15 residues. Per germline, CDR1 MDHEN and CDR2 SYDVKM. In DNA form, the CDR3 reads TGTGCCAGCAGTTTATCGGGACAGGGGACAGATACGCAGTATTTT. Protein product: CASSLSGQGTDTQYF.